This T cell receptor (beta chain) came from a study of T cell responses to AZD1222 COVID-19 vaccine. Study overall: Second doses were pooled across both intervals (about 4 or about 12 weeks).

The repertoire was sequenced with immunoSEQ multiplex PCR; TCRdb's copy has only in-frame clones and lacks some. The sample has approximately 120,000 clones, 88% seen once. Germline V lookup: CDR1 LNHNV, CDR2 YYDKDF (reference sequence). V dropped 5 bases and J dropped 0 bases, with 11 bases sitting between them. The CDR3 has 14 residues. The receptor was derived from an adult in good health. The specimen comprised peripheral blood, sampled on day 0 of AZD1222 vaccination. The chain uses TRBV15 and TRBJ2-7, with D unresolved. DNA for the CDR3: TGTGCCACCAGCCGGGCAGGTGTCTCCTACGAGCAGTACTTC. As protein: CATSRAGVSYEQYF. Drawing the rest from reference TRBV15 and TRBJ2-7, the complete variable domain is DAMVIQNPRYQVTQFGKPVTLSCSQTLNHNVMYWYQQKSSQAPKLLFHYYDKDFNNEADTPDNFQSRRPNTSFCFLDIRSPGLGDTAMYLCATSRAGVSYEQYFGPGTRLTVT.